This TCR beta chain was obtained from a study of cytomegalovirus exposure and HLA in healthy donors. The CDR3 consists of 13 residues. The germline gives CDR1 SGHTA, CDR2 FQGNSA. Trimming took off 5 bases at V and 6 bases at J, with 13 bases between the two ends. Worth noting for this clone: The antigen is not known.

Vbeta (60) and Jbeta (13) primers were used in the PCR. Generated by immunoSEQ multiplex PCR, the TCRdb table keeps only in-frame clones and is missing some. The top ten clones hold roughly 1.2% of a sample with about 130,000 clones, 70% to 85% of them seen once. Whole-study findings and limits: Many donors shared some public TCRs, even though most TCR sequences were rare. TCR beta sequences reportedly predicted most subjects' HLA-A and HLA-B alleles accurately.

The sequenced material came from PBMCs. The chain uses TRBV7-2 and TRBJ1-2; maybe TRBD1 (5 bases). The sequence was collected from a boy aged 5-17 years in good health and CMV-seronegative. The CDR3 is CASSPGGANGYTF. CDR3 in DNA: TGTGCCAGCAGCCCAGGAGGGGCGAATGGCTACACCTTC.